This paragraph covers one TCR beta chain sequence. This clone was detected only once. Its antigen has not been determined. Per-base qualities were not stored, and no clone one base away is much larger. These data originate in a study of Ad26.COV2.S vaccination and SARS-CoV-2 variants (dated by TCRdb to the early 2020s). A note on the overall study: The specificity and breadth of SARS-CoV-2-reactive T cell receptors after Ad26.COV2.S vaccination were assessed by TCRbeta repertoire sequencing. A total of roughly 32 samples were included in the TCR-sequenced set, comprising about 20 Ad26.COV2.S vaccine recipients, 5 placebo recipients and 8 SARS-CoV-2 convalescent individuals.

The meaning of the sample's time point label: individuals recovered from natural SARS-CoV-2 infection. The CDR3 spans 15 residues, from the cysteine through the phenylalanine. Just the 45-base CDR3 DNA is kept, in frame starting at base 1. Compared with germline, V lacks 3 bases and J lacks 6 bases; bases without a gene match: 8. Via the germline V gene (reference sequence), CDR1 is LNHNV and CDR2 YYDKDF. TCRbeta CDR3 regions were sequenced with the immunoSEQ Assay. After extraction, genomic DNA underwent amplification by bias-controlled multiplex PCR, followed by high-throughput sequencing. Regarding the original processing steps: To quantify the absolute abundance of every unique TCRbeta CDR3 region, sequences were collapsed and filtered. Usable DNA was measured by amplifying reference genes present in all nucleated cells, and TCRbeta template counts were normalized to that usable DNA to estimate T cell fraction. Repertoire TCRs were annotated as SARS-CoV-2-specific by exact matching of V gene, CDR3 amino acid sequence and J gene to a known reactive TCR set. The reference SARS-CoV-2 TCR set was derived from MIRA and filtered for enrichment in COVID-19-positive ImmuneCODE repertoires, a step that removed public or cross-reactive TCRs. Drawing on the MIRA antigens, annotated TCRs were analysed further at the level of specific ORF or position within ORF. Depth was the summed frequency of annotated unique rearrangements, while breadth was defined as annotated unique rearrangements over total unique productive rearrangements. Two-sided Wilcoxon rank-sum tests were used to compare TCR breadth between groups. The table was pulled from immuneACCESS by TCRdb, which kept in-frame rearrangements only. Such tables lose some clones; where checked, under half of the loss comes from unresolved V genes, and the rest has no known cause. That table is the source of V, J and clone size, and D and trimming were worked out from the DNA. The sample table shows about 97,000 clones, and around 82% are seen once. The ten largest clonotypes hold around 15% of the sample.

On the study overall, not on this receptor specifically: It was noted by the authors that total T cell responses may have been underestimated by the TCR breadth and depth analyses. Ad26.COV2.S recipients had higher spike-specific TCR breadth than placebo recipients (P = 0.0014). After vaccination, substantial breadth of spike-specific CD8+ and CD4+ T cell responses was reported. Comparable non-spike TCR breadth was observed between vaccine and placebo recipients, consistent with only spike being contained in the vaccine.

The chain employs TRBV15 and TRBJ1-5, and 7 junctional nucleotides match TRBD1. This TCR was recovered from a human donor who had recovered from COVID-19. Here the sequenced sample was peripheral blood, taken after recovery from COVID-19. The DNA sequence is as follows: TGTGCCACCAGCAGCACCCCAGGGGGAGCTCAGCCCCAGCATTTT. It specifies CATSSTPGGAQPQHF.